Following are 9 T cell receptor beta chains from one sample sequenced in a study of blood T cell repertoires in COVID-19. Only in-frame clones appear in the TCRdb table, and some are missing; sequencing was by immunoSEQ multiplex PCR. The sample includes 150,000 or so clones, over 70% seen only once; the top ten take under 3%. Sequenced material: peripheral blood. These receptors all come from a woman aged 55-69 years with acute or convalescent COVID-19.

The rearrangement uses TRBV4-1 and TRBJ1-5; D is unresolved. Per germline, CDR1 MGHRA and CDR2 YSYEKL. V was pared by 0 bases and J by 0 bases, with 12 bases between. This CDR3 region has 17 residues. This CDR3 reads CASSQEGGRLSNQPQHF. The DNA for the CDR3 is TGCGCCAGCAGCCAAGAGGGTGGGCGCCTTAGCAATCAGCCCCAGCATTTT.

The V and J genes are TRBV11-3 and TRBJ2-1, with a possible D match to TRBD1 (5 bases). The CDR3 runs 13 residues. Germline loops: CDR1 SGHNT, CDR2 YENEEA. V lost 3 bases and J 10 bases, leaving 13 bases between the germline ends. The CDR3 protein is CASSFQGLGEQFF. Written as DNA, the CDR3 is TGTGCCAGCAGCTTCCAGGGCCTGGGGGAGCAGTTCTTC.

This chain connects TRBV6-2 or TRBV6-3 to TRBJ1-6, with 8 bases identical to TRBD1. Germline V gives CDR1 MNHEY, CDR2 SVGEGT. The length of the CDR3 is 17 residues. After removal of 2 bases from V and 7 bases from J, the junction contained 10 bases not matched to a gene. The CDR3 nucleotides read TGTGCCAGCAGTTACCCCGGACAGGGTCAGAGGAATTCACCCCTCCACTTT. It translates to CASSYPGQGQRNSPLHF.

J is TRBJ1-2 and V is TRBV15, with 8 nucleotides matching TRBD1. CDR3 length: 15 amino acids. The J segment lost 6 bases and the V segment lost 0 bases, leaving 6 bases of the junction unmatched. Germline CDR1 and CDR2: LNHNV and YYDKDF (reference sequence). In DNA, the CDR3 is TGTGCCACCAGCAGAGATCTTCCAGGGGGCCATGGCTACACCTTC. This gives the protein CATSRDLPGGHGYTF.

In its sample, this clone was seen once. V is TRBV6-5 and J is TRBJ2-6; 7 bases map to TRBD2. V gave up 0 bases and J gave up 4 bases; unmatched junction bases: 3. The CDR3 is made up of 16 amino acids. Per the germline V gene, CDR1 is MNHEY and CDR2 is SVGAGI. This CDR3 is CASSYSRGTGANVLTF. The DNA for the CDR3 is TGTGCCAGCAGTTACTCGCGGGGGACCGGGGCCAACGTCCTGACTTTC.

This chain links TRBV7-2 with TRBJ2-3; no clear D. The CDR3 length is 14 residues. The germline CDR1 and CDR2 sequences are SGHTA and FQGNSA. V was trimmed by 3 bases and J by 4 bases, leaving 11 bases between them. CDR3 sequence (DNA): TGTGCCAGCAGCTTGACACAAATAGCAGATACGCAGTATTTT. Its protein product is CASSLTQIADTQYF.

The gene calls are TRBV19 and TRBJ1-1, with D unresolved. This CDR3 has 15 amino acids. The V end lost 2 bases, the J end lost 6 bases, and 16 bases lay between the germline ends. The V gene's germline CDR1 is LNHDA and CDR2 SQIVND (reference sequence). The CDR3, as DNA: TGTGCCAGTAGTATACAGCGTCAGAAGTGGTCTGAAGCTTTCTTT. Residues: CASSIQRQKWSEAFF.

This rearrangement joins TRBV9 to TRBJ1-1, with D unclear. Per the germline V gene, CDR1 is SGDLS and CDR2 is YYNGEE. This CDR3 region has 15 residues. Deletions cut 0 bases from V and 6 bases from J, with 15 bases between. The CDR3 region has the DNA TGTGCCAGCAGCGTAGTAAGAGTCGGGAGCTCTGAAGCTTTCTTT. Its protein is CASSVVRVGSSEAFF.

The V and J genes are TRBV9 and TRBJ2-1; 9 bases line up with TRBD2. V lost 4 bases to trimming and J lost 4 bases; unmatched junction nucleotides: 6. The CDR3 length is 15 residues. Germline V gene lookup returns CDR1 SGDLS and CDR2 YYNGEE. As DNA, the CDR3 is TGTGCCAGCAGCCCCGGGACTAGCCTATACAATGAGCAGTTCTTC. This gives the protein CASSPGTSLYNEQFF.